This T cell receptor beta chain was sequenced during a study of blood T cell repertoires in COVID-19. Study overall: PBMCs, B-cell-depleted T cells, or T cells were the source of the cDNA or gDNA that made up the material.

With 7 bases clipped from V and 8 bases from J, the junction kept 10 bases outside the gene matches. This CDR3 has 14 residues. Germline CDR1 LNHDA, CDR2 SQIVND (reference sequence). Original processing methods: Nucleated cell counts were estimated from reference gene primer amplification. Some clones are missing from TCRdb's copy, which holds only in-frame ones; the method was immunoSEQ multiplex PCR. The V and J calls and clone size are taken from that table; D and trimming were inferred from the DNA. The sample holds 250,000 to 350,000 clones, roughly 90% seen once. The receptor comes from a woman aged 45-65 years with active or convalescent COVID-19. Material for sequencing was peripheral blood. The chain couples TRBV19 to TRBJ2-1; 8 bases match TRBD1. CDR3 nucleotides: TGTGCCAGTACCCCGGGCAGGGGGCTTGATGAGCAGTTCTTC. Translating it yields CASTPGRGLDEQFF. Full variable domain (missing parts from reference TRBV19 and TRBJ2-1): DGGITQSPKYLFRKEGQNVTLSCEQNLNHDAMYWYRQDPGQGLRLIYYSQIVNDFQKGDIAEGYSVSREKKESFPLTVTSAQKNPTAFYLCASTPGRGLDEQFFGPGTRLTVL.